This T cell receptor beta chain was recorded in a study of cytomegalovirus exposure and HLA in healthy donors. The CDR3 consists of 16 residues. The ends lost 3 bases at V and 6 bases at J; junction bases unmatched: 4. Per germline, CDR1 MNHEY and CDR2 SMNVEV (reference sequence). Profiling relied on immunoSEQ multiplex PCR, and the TCRdb table lists in-frame clones only, not all of them. The sample gives some 63,000 clones, roughly 90% of which show up once; around 1.3% is in the top ten. The chain couples TRBV27 to TRBJ2-2; 13 bases map to TRBD2. Sequencing was carried out using PBMCs. The clonotype comes from a woman aged 18-35 years in good health and CMV-seronegative. The CDR3 protein is CASSFSTSGRAGELFF. The DNA of the CDR3 is TGTGCCAGCAGTTTCTCAACTAGCGGGAGGGCCGGGGAGCTGTTTTTT.